This T cell receptor beta chain appears in the sequencing data of a study of OX40 agonist ivuxolimab in advanced cancers. Whole-study context: Patients were dosed intravenously with ivuxolimab at 0.01 to 10 mg/kg every 2 weeks.

Sequencing was performed with immunoSEQ multiplex PCR; in TCRdb, only in-frame clones are kept and a portion is missing. The top ten hold more than 13% of the sample, which has 74,000 or so clones, about 93% seen once. CDR3 size: 13 residues. Germline V lookup: CDR1 SGHRS, CDR2 YFSETQ. V lost 7 bases to trimming and J lost 0 bases, with 10 bases between them. Comment on this clone: The antigen remains unidentified.

General study results and limits: With doses of 0.1 to 3.0 mg/kg, CD4+ and CD8+ blood T cells had undergone clonal expansion by week 6.

This TCR derives from an adult with an advanced solid tumor such as melanoma, head and neck, liver or kidney cancer. Material: CD4+ or CD8+ T cells sorted from blood, obtained in a trial of the OX40 agonist ivuxolimab. The chain employs TRBV5-1 and TRBJ1-2; D uncertain. The CDR3 nucleotides read TGCGCCAGCCCCCCTTGGCCTAACTATGGCTACACCTTC. It yields the protein CASPPWPNYGYTF.